The sequence of this TCR beta chain was determined in a study of early T cells in non-severe SARS-CoV-2 infection. Each cDNA molecule carried a unique molecular identifier. TCRdb called the 5' RACE reads again in MiXCR, with one record for every CDR3 protein. The table records roughly 50,000 distinct CDR3 sequences, around 8% of them present only once. V was clipped by 6 bases and J by 7 bases; unmatched bases: 5. The CDR3 contains 13 residues. CDR1 and CDR2 (germline): MNHGY, SAAAGT. The TCR originated in an adult who was a healthcare worker with PCR-confirmed SARS-CoV-2 infection or an uninfected control (not recorded which). Sequencing input: whole blood. The chain couples TRBV6-8 to TRBJ2-1; 8 bases map to TRBD2. The DNA of the CDR3 is TGTGCCAGCAGCGGACTAGCCGAGAATGAGCAGTTCTTC. Translation gives CASSGLAENEQFF.